Listed below are T cell receptor beta chains from one sample, sequenced in a study of blood T cell repertoires in COVID-19. The repertoire was sequenced with immunoSEQ multiplex PCR; TCRdb's copy has only in-frame clones and lacks some. The table lists around 190,000 clones, 75% to 85% of them singletons, with 17% in the top ten. The sequenced material came from PBMCs or T cells enriched from blood (not recorded which). Receptors originate from a woman aged 50 to 60 with acute COVID-19. The CDR3 runs from the conserved cysteine through the conserved F or W. The order of the fields is CDR3 protein, J gene, clone size, V gene. Clone size, where shown, is once, few, many, or a class for clones that have expanded.

CDR3 protein: CASSRDRGSRGYTF; J gene: TRBJ1-2; clone size: -; V gene: TRBV7-6
CDR3 protein: CSVGGLAGLSYNEQFF; J gene: TRBJ2-1; clone size: -; V gene: TRBV29-1
CDR3 protein: CASSQDHARGNTIYF; J gene: TRBJ1-3; clone size: many; V gene: TRBV3-1/TRBV3-2
CDR3 protein: CASTRDTYSPLHF; J gene: TRBJ1-6; clone size: -; V gene: TRBV5-1
CDR3 protein: CASSGRLAPQETQYF; J gene: TRBJ2-5; clone size: -; V gene: TRBV2
CDR3 protein: CASSQDKGFTDTQYF; J gene: TRBJ2-3; clone size: -; V gene: TRBV4-3
CDR3 protein: CASSYRTGSGELFF; J gene: TRBJ2-2; clone size: -; V gene: TRBV6-5
CDR3 protein: CASSYRGFGYTF; J gene: TRBJ1-2; clone size: -; V gene: TRBV6-5
CDR3 protein: CASSPRGTSGLQETQYF; J gene: TRBJ2-5; clone size: -; V gene: TRBV3-1/TRBV3-2
CDR3 protein: CASSLMGATSGNTIYF; J gene: TRBJ1-3; clone size: -; V gene: TRBV28
CDR3 protein: CASSTGGGGNQPQHF; J gene: TRBJ1-5; clone size: -; V gene: TRBV28
CDR3 protein: CSASLPGGYGYTF; J gene: TRBJ1-2; clone size: -; V gene: TRBV20-1
CDR3 protein: CASSQEPGQAVVGYTF; J gene: TRBJ1-2; clone size: -; V gene: TRBV3-1/TRBV3-2
CDR3 protein: CASSEDTTNTEAFF; J gene: TRBJ1-1; clone size: -; V gene: TRBV9
CDR3 protein: CASIVGARNEQFF; J gene: TRBJ2-1; clone size: -; V gene: TRBV6-5
CDR3 protein: CASSLERQMGNSPLHF; J gene: TRBJ1-6; clone size: -; V gene: TRBV7-2
CDR3 protein: CASSFVGGETQYF; J gene: TRBJ2-5; clone size: -; V gene: TRBV27
CDR3 protein: CASSLVAGRGDTQYF; J gene: TRBJ2-3; clone size: -; V gene: TRBV5-1
CDR3 protein: CASSRTGLPNEKLFF; J gene: TRBJ1-4; clone size: -; V gene: TRBV3-1/TRBV3-2
CDR3 protein: CASSEEARRGEAFF; J gene: TRBJ1-1; clone size: -; V gene: TRBV6-1
CDR3 protein: CASSTGGGSYNEQFF; J gene: TRBJ2-1; clone size: -; V gene: TRBV5-4
CDR3 protein: CATSDGQSNQPQHF; J gene: TRBJ1-5; clone size: -; V gene: TRBV24-1
CDR3 protein: CASSQGLPIAQFF; J gene: TRBJ2-1; clone size: -; V gene: TRBV4-1
CDR3 protein: CAIGAGQGYGYTF; J gene: TRBJ1-2; clone size: -; V gene: TRBV10-3
CDR3 protein: CASTYRTSGVDTQYF; J gene: TRBJ2-3; clone size: -; V gene: TRBV5-6
CDR3 protein: CASSNYTQESGANVLTF; J gene: TRBJ2-6; clone size: few; V gene: TRBV21-1
CDR3 protein: CASSARGFSNEKLFF; J gene: TRBJ1-4; clone size: -; V gene: TRBV5-1
CDR3 protein: CASSSLFVAGGGTGELFF; J gene: TRBJ2-2; clone size: -; V gene: TRBV7-2